This T cell receptor (beta chain) was captured by sequencing in a study of blood T cell repertoires in COVID-19. Study information: Acute and convalescent COVID-19 specimens originated in the United States, Italy and Spain. PBMCs, B-cell-depleted T cells, or T cells provided the cDNA or gDNA that made up the material.

In the original processing: From reference gene primer amplification, estimates of nucleated cell counts were derived. Assay used: immunoSEQ multiplex PCR; TCRdb lists only in-frame clones, some missing. V, J and clone size derive from that table, while D and trimming were established from the DNA sequence. The sample shows a few hundred thousand clones, 85% to 90% of them seen only once. Germline CDR1 reads MDHEN; CDR2 reads SYDVKM. The CDR3 spans 16 residues. V lost 1 base and J 7 bases, leaving 16 bases between the germline ends. This clonotype originated in a woman aged 40 to 50 who had recovered from COVID-19. The chain has TRBV28 and TRBJ1-4, with D unresolved. Input material: peripheral blood. The CDR3 DNA is TGTGCCAGCAGTTTATCCGTCCGGGGAACGGGTGAAAAACTGTTTTTT. It is translated as CASSLSVRGTGEKLFF.